The 9 T cell receptor beta chains listed next were all sequenced from one sample in a study of shared clonotypes between healthy human individuals. The method was immunoSEQ multiplex PCR; TCRdb's version includes in-frame clones alone and lacks a portion of them. The table records 950,000 to 1,200,000 clones, around 77% of them present only once. Material: memory CD4+ T cells from PBMCs. The subset here: CD45RA-negative fraction. Every receptor here comes from a man aged 18 to 30 in good health. Some clones in this sample may be carry-over from other donors' samples.

The chain joins TRBV5-4 to TRBJ2-3, with D possibly being TRBD1 (5 bases). The V gene lost 4 bases and the J gene lost 6 bases, with 12 bases spanning the gap. CDR1 is SGHNT and CDR2 is YYREEE in the germline V gene (reference sequence). The CDR3 is 13 residues long. The CDR3 region has the DNA TGTGCCAGCAGCACAGGACCTCCCGATACGCAGTATTTT. Encoded protein: CASSTGPPDTQYF.

V gene TRBV15 combines with J gene TRBJ2-1; perhaps TRBD2 as D (6 bases). The CDR3 is 13 residues long. The V gene lost 5 bases and the J gene lost 12 bases, with 17 bases spanning the gap. The germline V gene encodes CDR1 LNHNV and CDR2 YYDKDF (reference sequence). DNA of the CDR3: TGTGCCACCAGCGGGACGACTAGATACTGGCAGTTCTTC. Amino acids: CATSGTTRYWQFF.

The table lists this clone with a count of one. V and J are TRBV5-3 and TRBJ2-5; D gene ambiguous. TRBV5-3 is marked as an open reading frame, function uncertain. V was pared by 1 base and J by 2 bases, with 12 bases between. The CDR3 spans 15 residues. The CDR3 DNA reads TGTGCCAGAAGCTTGTGGCGTGCTCAGCAAGAGACCCAGTACTTC. As protein: CARSLWRAQQETQYF.

The rearrangement links TRBV5-1 to TRBJ2-7, with D possibly matching TRBD2 (5 bases). V was cut by 2 bases and J by 5 bases, with 14 bases left in between. The CDR3 has 14 residues. CDR1 SGHRS and CDR2 YFSETQ come from the germline V gene. The CDR3 protein is CASSFGNPGDEQYF. Written as DNA, the CDR3 is TGCGCCAGCAGCTTCGGTAACCCCGGGGACGAGCAGTACTTC. The whole variable domain, filled in from reference TRBV5-1 and TRBJ2-7, reads KAGVTQTPRYLIKTRGQQVTLSCSPISGHRSVSWYQQTPGQGLQFLFEYFSETQRNKGNFPGRFSGRQFSNSRSEMNVSTLELGDSALYLCASSFGNPGDEQYFGPGTRLTVT.

The chain recombines TRBV5-4 with TRBJ1-2; weak D call: TRBD1 (6 bases). The CDR3 extends over 16 amino acids. Trimming took off 4 bases at V and 1 base at J, with 17 bases between the two ends. Germline V gene lookup returns CDR1 SGHNT and CDR2 YYREEE (reference sequence). The CDR3 DNA is TGTGCCAGCAGCCCCGGACAGTCCCTCCTTAACTATGGCTACACCTTC. Its translation: CASSPGQSLLNYGYTF.

The chain is built from TRBV2 and TRBJ2-1, with D possibly TRBD2 on 6 matching bases. The CDR3 is 14 residues long. Trimming removed 9 bases from V and 2 bases from J, with 14 bases in between. Germline V CDR1 and CDR2: SNHLY, FYNNEI. The CDR3 region is CASMRRDAYNEQFF. CDR3 DNA: TGTGCCAGTATGCGGCGGGATGCCTACAATGAGCAGTTCTTC. The complete variable domain, with remaining parts taken from reference TRBV2 and TRBJ2-1, reads EPEVTQTPSHQVTQMGQEVILRCVPISNHLYFYWYRQILGQKVEFLVSFYNNEISEKSEIFDDQFSVERPDGSNFTLKIRSTKLEDSAMYFCASMRRDAYNEQFFGPGTRLTVL.

V is TRBV29-1 and J is TRBJ2-3; no reliable D call. Trimming stripped 5 bases from V and 4 bases from J, with 10 bases between. This CDR3 is 12 amino acids long. Germline V gene lookup returns CDR1 SQVTM and CDR2 ANQGSEA. Written as DNA, the CDR3 is TGCAGCGTTTTTTCCTATCCAGATACGCAGTATTTT. Translation: CSVFSYPDTQYF.

The table lists this clone with a count of one. The CDR3 DNA sequence: TGCGCCAGCAGCCAAGGGCAGGGGAAAGAGACCCAGTACTTC. It encodes CASSQGQGKETQYF. The chain carries TRBV4-1 and TRBJ2-5; tentative D call: TRBD1 (6 bases). Trimming removed 1 base at V and 3 bases at J, with 9 bases between. The CDR3 consists of 14 residues. Germline lookup yields CDR1 MGHRA and CDR2 YSYEKL.

The V and J genes are TRBV7-2 and TRBJ1-1; D unclear. The V and J ends lost 5 bases and 8 bases respectively, with 15 bases between them. Germline loops: CDR1 SGHTA, CDR2 FQGNSA. The CDR3 sequence is 13 residues long. The CDR3 nucleotides are TGTGCCAGCAGCCTCCGGACCGGCATAGAAGCTTTCTTT. It encodes CASSLRTGIEAFF.